This is a list of T cell receptor beta chains from one sample in a study of type 1 and type 2 diabetes patients. TCRdb analysed the multiplex PCR reads with MiXCR anew, one entry per CDR3 protein. This table has approximately 260,000 distinct CDR3 sequences, more than 40% appearing once. Sequenced: peripheral blood mononuclear cells (PBMCs). These receptors were collected from a man in his late teens or twenties with type 2 diabetes. Both conserved end residues are part of each CDR3. D genes are given only for firm matches. Where a row states a size, it is once, few, many or the class of an expanded clone; other rows omit it.

>TRBV6-5|-|TRBJ2-3|-
TGTGCCAGCAGTTACGACACCAGCACAGATACGCAGTATTTT
CASSYDTSTDTQYF
>TRBV7-3|-|TRBJ2-5|-
TGTGCCAGCAGAGCGAAAGCTTTTAACGGCTACCAAGAGACCCAGTACTTC
CASRAKAFNGYQETQYF
>TRBV7-2|-|TRBJ1-1|-
TGTGCCAGCAGCTTAGTCCAGGGTGTGAGCACTGAAGCTTTCTTT
CASSLVQGVSTEAFF
>TRBV28|few|TRBJ2-2|-
TGTGCCAGCAGCCATCCTCCCGGGTCCCGGGGGCCCGGGGAGCTGTTTTTT
CASSHPPGSRGPGELFF
>TRBV27|-|TRBJ2-7|-
TGTGCCAACAGTGGCGTTTCCTACGAGCAGTACTTC
CANSGVSYEQYF
>TRBV24-1|few|TRBJ2-2|-
TGTGCCACCAGCGTTACAGGCGACAGAGGGGAGCTGTTTTTT
CATSVTGDRGELFF
>TRBV28|-|TRBJ1-5|TRBD1
TGTGCCAGCAGTACCGGGACAGGGCGGTATCAGCCCCAGCATTTT
CASSTGTGRYQPQHF
>TRBV9|-|TRBJ2-5|-
TGTGCCAGCAACCTTGAAGGGACGCTACAAGAGACCCAGTACTTC
CASNLEGTLQETQYF
>TRBV12-3/TRBV12-4|-|TRBJ1-1|-
TGTGCCAGCAGTTTACAGGGGAGGAGAACTGAAGCTTTCTTT
CASSLQGRRTEAFF
>TRBV20-1|-|TRBJ2-7|TRBD1
TGCAGTGCTGGGGGTGGGACAGGGGGGTACGAGCAGTACTTC
CSAGGGTGGYEQYF
>TRBV20-1|-|TRBJ2-7|TRBD1
TGCAGTGCTAGAGATCAAAAAGGGACAGATTATCGGGGGCAGTACTTC
CSARDQKGTDYRGQYF
>TRBV10-2|-|TRBJ2-7|TRBD2
TGCGCCAGCAGTGAATCAGCGGGGTCCTACGAGCAGTACTTC
CASSESAGSYEQYF
>TRBV18|-|TRBJ1-1|TRBD1
TGTGCCAGCTCATCCCAACAGGGGATCGGTCGAACGGCCGAAGGGTGGACTGAAGCTTTCTTT
CASSSQQGIGRTAEGWTEAFF
>TRBV7-3|-|TRBJ2-5|TRBD2
TGTGCCAGCAGCTTGGGACTAGCGGGCGACAAAGGAGAGACCCAGTACTTC
CASSLGLAGDKGETQYF
>TRBV29-1|few|TRBJ2-7|TRBD1
TGCAGCGTACAAGGACAGGCGGAAACCTACGAGCAGTACTTC
CSVQGQAETYEQYF
>TRBV20-1|-|TRBJ1-4|-
TGCAGTGCTCCCCCTAGCCCCACTAATGAAAAACTGTTTTTT
CSAPPSPTNEKLFF
>TRBV25-1|many|TRBJ2-7|TRBD2
TGTGCCAGCAGTGACTACGGGACTAGCGACGAGCAGTACTTC
CASSDYGTSDEQYF